The clone carrying this T cell receptor (beta chain) was recorded a few times. What it recognizes is unknown. The V gene end was trimmed by 5 bases and the J gene end by 4 bases; junction bases not matched to a gene: 10. This CDR3 spans 15 amino acids. Germline V gene lookup returns CDR1 SEHNR and CDR2 FQNEAQ (reference sequence). The entry originates in a study of CD8 T cells in ankylosing spondylitis. General study points: In ankylosing spondylitis blood, a motif of roughly 8 highly homologous TCR beta variants appeared characteristic. The clones that were linked to disease were reported to be significantly enriched in matched synovial fluid samples from ankylosing spondylitis patients.

TCRdb re-called the 5' RACE reads with MiXCR, one entry per CDR3 protein. The sample lists fewer than 450,000 distinct CDR3 sequences; roughly 15% were seen once. Input material: blood, either unsorted or a sorted T cell fraction (not recorded which). The chain is built from TRBV7-9 and TRBJ2-7; 8 bases are a match to TRBD1. The receptor was derived from a male donor with ankylosing spondylitis. The CDR3 sequence is CASSRAGTGPYEQYF. The DNA for the CDR3 is TGTGCCAGCAGCCGAGCTGGGACAGGCCCATACGAGCAGTACTTC.